This record concerns one T cell receptor (beta chain) sequence. No antigen is known for it. The germline CDR1 and CDR2 sequences are SEHNR and FQNEAQ (reference sequence). V was clipped by 5 bases and J by 7 bases; unmatched bases: 6. The CDR3 consists of 15 residues. All donors provided no fewer than one pre-ART and no fewer than two post-ART PBMC samples. The data derive from a study of long-term antiretroviral therapy in people with HIV. At the survey level, the v3.0 immunoSEQ assay was run. Method: immunoSEQ multiplex PCR; TCRdb's copy keeps in-frame clones and lacks some. The sample has about 25,000 clones; 70% to 90% are singletons. Study results and caveats: When set beside controls, HIV repertoires had CDR3 length ranges that were narrower. Pre-ART clonal expansion yielded clones that dominated the repertoire at all time points. Even long-term ART left TRB diversity below transplant donor controls, despite gains.

The source of this sequence is a man aged 25 to 40 with HIV. This sequence joins TRBV7-9 and TRBJ2-4; the match to TRBD1 covers 12 bases. The sequenced sample was unsorted PBMCs, obtained more than 4.3 years after starting antiretroviral therapy. The CDR3 nucleotides are TGTGCCAGCAGCCAGGGACAGGGGGCGAAGAACATTCAGTACTTC. Translated, it gives CASSQGQGAKNIQYF.